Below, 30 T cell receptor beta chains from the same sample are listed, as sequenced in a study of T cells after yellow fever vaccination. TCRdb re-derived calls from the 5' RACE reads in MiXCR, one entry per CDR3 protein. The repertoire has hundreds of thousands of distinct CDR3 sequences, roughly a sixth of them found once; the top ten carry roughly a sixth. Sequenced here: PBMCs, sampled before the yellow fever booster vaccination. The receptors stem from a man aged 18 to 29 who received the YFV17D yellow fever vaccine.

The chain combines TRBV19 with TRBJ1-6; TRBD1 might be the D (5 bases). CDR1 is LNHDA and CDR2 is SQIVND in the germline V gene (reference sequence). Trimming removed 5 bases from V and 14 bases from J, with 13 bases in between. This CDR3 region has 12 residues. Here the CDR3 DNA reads TGTGCCAGTAGTGAGACAGCTCGTGCCCTCCACTTT. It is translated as CASSETARALHF.

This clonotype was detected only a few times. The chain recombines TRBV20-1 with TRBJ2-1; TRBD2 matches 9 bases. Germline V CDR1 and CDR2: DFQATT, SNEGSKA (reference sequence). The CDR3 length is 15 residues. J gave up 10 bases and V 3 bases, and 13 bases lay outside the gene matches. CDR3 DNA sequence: TGCAGTGCTAGTTTCGGCGGGGGGGCCTTGAGGGAGCAGTTCTTC. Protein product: CSASFGGGALREQFF.

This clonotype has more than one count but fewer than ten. CDR3 DNA sequence: TGTGCCAGCAGCGGACCGACTAGCGGAACCTACGAGCAGTACTTC. It specifies CASSGPTSGTYEQYF. The chain is built from TRBV7-9 and TRBJ2-7; the match to TRBD2 covers 9 bases. There are 15 residues in the CDR3. CDR1 is SEHNR and CDR2 is FQNEAQ in the germline V gene (reference sequence). Trimming cost V 5 bases and J 2 bases; bases outside gene matches: 7.

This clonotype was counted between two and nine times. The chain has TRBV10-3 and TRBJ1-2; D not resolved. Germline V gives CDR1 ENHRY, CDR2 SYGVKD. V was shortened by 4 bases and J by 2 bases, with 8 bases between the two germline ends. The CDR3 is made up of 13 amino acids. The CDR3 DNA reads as TGTGCCATCAGTGTCGAGGAAAACTATGGCTACACCTTC. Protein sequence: CAISVEENYGYTF.

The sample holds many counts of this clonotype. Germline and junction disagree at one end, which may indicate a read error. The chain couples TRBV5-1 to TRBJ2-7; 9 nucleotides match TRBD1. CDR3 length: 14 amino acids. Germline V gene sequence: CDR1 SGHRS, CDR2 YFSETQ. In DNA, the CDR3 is TGTGCCAGCTCATCCGGGACAGGGAGCTACGAGCAGTACTTC. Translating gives CASSSGTGSYEQYF.

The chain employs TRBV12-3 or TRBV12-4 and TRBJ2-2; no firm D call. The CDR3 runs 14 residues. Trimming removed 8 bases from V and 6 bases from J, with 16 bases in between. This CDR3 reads CASGPLGVPGELFF. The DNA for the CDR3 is TGTGCCAGCGGCCCCCTTGGGGTGCCCGGGGAGCTGTTTTTT.

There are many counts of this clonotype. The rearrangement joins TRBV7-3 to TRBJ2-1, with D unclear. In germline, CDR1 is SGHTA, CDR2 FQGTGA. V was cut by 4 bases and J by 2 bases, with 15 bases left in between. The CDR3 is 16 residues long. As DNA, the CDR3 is TGTGCCAGCAGCTCAGACTGTAATTTAACCTACAATGAGCAGTTCTTC. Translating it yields CASSSDCNLTYNEQFF.

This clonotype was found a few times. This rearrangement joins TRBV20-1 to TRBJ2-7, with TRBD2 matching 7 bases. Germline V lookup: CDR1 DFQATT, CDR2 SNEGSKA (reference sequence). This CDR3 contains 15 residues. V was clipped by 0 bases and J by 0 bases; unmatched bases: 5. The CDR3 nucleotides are TGCAGTGCTAGAGATACTCGCGGGGGCTCCTACGAGCAGTACTTC. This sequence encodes CSARDTRGGSYEQYF.

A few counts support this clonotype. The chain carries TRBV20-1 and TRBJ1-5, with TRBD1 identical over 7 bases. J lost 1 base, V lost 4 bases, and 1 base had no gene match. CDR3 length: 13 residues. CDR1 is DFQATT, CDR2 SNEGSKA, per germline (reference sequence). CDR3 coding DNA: TGCAGTGCTAACAGGGGCAGCAATCAGCCCCAGCATTTT. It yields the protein CSANRGSNQPQHF.

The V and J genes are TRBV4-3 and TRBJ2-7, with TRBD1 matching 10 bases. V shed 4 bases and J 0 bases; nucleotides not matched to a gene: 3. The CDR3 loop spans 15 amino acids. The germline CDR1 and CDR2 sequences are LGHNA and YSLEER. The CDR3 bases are TGCGCCAGCAGCCCCGGGACAGGGGTCTCCTACGAGCAGTACTTC. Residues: CASSPGTGVSYEQYF.

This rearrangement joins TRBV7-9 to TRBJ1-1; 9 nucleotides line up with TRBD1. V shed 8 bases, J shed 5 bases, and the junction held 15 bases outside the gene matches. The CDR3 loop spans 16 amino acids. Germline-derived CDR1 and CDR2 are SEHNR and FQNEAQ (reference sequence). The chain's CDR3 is CASSYGQGRTRTEAFF. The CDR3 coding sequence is TGTGCCAGCTCATACGGACAGGGGCGGACAAGGACTGAAGCTTTCTTT.

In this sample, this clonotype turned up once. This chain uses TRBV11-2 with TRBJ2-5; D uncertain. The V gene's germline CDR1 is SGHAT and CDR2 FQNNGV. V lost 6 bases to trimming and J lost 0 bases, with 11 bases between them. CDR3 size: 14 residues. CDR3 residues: CASSTTENQETQYF. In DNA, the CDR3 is TGTGCCAGCAGTACCACAGAAAACCAAGAGACCCAGTACTTC.

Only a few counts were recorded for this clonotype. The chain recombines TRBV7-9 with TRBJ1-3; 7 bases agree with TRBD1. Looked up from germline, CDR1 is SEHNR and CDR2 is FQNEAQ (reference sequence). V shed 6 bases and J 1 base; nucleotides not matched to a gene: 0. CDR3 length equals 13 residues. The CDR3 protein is CASRTGSGNTIYF. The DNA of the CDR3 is TGTGCCAGCAGGACAGGGTCTGGAAACACCATATATTTT.

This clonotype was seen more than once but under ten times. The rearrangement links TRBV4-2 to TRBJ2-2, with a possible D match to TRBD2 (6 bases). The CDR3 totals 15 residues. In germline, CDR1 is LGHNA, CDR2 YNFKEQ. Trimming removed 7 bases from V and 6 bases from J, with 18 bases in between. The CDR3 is CASNTRPGDPGELFF. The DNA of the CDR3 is TGTGCCAGCAACACGAGGCCGGGGGACCCCGGGGAGCTGTTTTTT.

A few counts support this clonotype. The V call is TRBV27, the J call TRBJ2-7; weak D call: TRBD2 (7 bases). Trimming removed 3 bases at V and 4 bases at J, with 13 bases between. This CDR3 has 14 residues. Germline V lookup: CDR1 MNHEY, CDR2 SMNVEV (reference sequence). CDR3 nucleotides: TGTGCCAGCAGTTTCGGGGGGCCAGGGTACGAGCAGTACTTC. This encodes CASSFGGPGYEQYF.

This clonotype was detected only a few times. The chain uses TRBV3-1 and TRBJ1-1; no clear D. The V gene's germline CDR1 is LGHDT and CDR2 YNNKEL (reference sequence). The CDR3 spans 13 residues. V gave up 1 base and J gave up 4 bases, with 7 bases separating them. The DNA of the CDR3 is TGTGCCAGCAGCCAAGCGGCACCCACTGAAGCTTTCTTT. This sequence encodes CASSQAAPTEAFF.

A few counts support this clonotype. Written as DNA, the CDR3 is TGCGCCAGCAGCCTGAATCCCGTTGGACTTGAGCCAGGGGGCTACACCTTC. Encoded protein: CASSLNPVGLEPGGYTF. V is TRBV5-1 and J is TRBJ1-2; TRBD1 might be the D (5 bases). The V end was cut by 4 bases, the J end by 8 bases, with 27 bases between. Germline values: CDR1 SGHRS, CDR2 YFSETQ. The CDR3 totals 17 residues.

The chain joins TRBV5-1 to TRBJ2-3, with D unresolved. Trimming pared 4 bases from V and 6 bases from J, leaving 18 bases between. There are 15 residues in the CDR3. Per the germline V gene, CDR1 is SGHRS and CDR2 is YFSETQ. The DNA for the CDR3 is TGCGCCAGCAGCCCTCCTGGACGTTTTCTTGATACGCAGTATTTT. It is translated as CASSPPGRFLDTQYF.

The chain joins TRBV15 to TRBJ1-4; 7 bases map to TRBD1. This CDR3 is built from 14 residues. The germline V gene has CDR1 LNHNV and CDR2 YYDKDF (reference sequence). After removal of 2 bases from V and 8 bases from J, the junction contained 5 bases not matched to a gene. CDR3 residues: CATSRTGEWEKLFF. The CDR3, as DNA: TGTGCCACCAGCAGAACAGGGGAGTGGGAAAAACTGTTTTTT.

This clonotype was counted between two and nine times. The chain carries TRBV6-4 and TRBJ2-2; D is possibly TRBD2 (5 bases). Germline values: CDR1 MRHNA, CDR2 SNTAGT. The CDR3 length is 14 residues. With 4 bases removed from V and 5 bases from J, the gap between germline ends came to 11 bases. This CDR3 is CASSVEGWTGELFF. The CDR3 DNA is TGTGCCAGCAGTGTTGAGGGCTGGACCGGGGAGCTGTTTTTT.

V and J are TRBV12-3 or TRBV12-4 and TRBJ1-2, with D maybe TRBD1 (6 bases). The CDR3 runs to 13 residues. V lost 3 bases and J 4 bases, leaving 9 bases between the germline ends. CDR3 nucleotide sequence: TGTGCCAGCAGTTTCGGGGGCCCCTATGGCTACACCTTC. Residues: CASSFGGPYGYTF.

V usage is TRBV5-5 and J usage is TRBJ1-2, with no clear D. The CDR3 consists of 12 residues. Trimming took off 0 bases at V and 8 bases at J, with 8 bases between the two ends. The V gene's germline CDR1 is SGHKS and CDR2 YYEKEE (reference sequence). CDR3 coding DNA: TGTGCCAGCAGCTTGGAAGGAACCGGCTACACCTTC. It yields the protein CASSLEGTGYTF.

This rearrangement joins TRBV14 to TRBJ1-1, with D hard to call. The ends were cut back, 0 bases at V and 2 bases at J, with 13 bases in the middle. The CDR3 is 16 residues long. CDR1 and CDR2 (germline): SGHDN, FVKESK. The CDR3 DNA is TGTGCCAGCAGCCAAGATATGGGAACGGGAAACACTGAAGCTTTCTTT. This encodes CASSQDMGTGNTEAFF.

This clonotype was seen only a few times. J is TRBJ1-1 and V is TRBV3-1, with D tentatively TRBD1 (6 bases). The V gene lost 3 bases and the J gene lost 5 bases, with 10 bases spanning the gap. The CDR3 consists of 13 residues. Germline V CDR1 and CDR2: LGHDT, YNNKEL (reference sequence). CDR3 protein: CASSHPQGTEAFF. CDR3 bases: TGTGCCAGCAGCCACCCCCAGGGGACTGAAGCTTTCTTT.

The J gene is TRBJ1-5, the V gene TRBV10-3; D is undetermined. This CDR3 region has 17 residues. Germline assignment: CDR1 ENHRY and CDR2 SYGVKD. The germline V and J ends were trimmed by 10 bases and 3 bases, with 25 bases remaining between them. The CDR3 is CATQRGGSFRNNQPQHF. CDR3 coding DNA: TGTGCCACCCAGCGAGGTGGGTCGTTCAGGAACAATCAGCCCCAGCATTTT.

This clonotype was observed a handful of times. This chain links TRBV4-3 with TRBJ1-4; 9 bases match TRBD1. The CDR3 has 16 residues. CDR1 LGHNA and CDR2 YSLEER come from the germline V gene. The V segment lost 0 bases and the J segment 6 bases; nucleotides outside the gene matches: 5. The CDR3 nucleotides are TGCGCCAGCAGCCAAGATTGGGGACAGGGTCATGAAAAACTGTTTTTT. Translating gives CASSQDWGQGHEKLFF.

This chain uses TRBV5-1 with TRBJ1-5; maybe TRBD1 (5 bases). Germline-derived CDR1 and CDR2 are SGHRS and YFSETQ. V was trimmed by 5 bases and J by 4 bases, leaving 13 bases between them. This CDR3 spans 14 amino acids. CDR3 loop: CASRVGTANQPQHF. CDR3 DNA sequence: TGCGCCAGCAGAGTGGGGACGGCGAATCAGCCCCAGCATTTT.

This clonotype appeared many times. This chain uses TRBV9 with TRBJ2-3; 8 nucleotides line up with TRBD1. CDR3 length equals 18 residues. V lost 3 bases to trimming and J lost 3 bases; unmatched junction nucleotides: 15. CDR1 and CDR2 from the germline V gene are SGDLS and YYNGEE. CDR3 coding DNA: TGTGCCAGCAGCGCAGGTCTCCTCGGCAGGGGGCAAACAGATACGCAGTATTTT. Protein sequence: CASSAGLLGRGQTDTQYF.

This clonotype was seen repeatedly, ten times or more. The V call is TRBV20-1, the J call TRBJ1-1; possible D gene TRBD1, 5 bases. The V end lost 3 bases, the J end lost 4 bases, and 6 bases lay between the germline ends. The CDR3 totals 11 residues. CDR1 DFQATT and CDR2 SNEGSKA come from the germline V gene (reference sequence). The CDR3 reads CSARGGTEAFF. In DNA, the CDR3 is TGCAGTGCTAGGGGGGGCACTGAAGCTTTCTTT.

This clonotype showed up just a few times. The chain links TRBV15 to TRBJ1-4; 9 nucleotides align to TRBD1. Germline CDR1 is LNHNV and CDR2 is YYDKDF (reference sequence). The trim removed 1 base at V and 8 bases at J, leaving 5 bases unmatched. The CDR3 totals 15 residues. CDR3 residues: CATSRGGTGNEKLFF. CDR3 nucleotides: TGTGCCACCAGCAGAGGGGGGACAGGGAACGAAAAACTGTTTTTT.